This TCR beta chain comes out of a study of T cell responses to AZD1222 COVID-19 vaccine. Overall study results and limits: Donors were largely white British and mainly female; clonal diversity was possibly underestimated. Rises in breadth and depth of Spike-specific TCRs came after two AZD1222 doses. As reported, nearly half of all spike-specific TCRs target variant regions that are unmutated.

This clone was recorded many times. Its target is unknown. Germline V gives CDR1 LNHNV, CDR2 YYDKDF (reference sequence). The V gene lost 0 bases and the J gene lost 7 bases, with 7 bases spanning the gap. The CDR3 is 13 residues long. TCRdb keeps only in-frame clones here, not all; method: immunoSEQ multiplex PCR. The sample records about 120,000 clones, around 80% being singletons. The gene calls are TRBV15 and TRBJ1-5; D not resolved. This clonotype was obtained from an adult who received the AZD1222 COVID-19 vaccine. This specimen was peripheral blood, taken 28 days after the second AZD1222 dose. CDR3 DNA sequence: TGTGCCACCAGCAGAGAACAAAGACAGCCCCAGCATTTT. Its translation: CATSREQRQPQHF.